This T cell receptor beta chain is drawn from a study of blood T cell repertoires in COVID-19. This clone came up once. Method: immunoSEQ multiplex PCR; TCRdb's copy keeps in-frame clones and lacks some. The sample includes about 480,000 clones, approximately 90% of them seen just once. Germline V lookup: CDR1 MNHEY, CDR2 SVGAGI. The CDR3 totals 14 residues. V was pared by 3 bases and J by 6 bases, with 9 bases between. Material for sequencing was peripheral blood. This sequence originates from a woman aged 30 to 39 with acute or convalescent COVID-19. V is TRBV6-5 and J is TRBJ1-6, with D uncertain. The CDR3 nucleotides read TGTGCCAGCAGTTATCGGGGAATTAATTCACCCCTCCACTTT. It specifies CASSYRGINSPLHF.